Below, 24 T cell receptor beta chains from the same sample are listed, as sequenced in a study of cytomegalovirus exposure and HLA in healthy donors. PCR was performed using 60 Vbeta and 13 Jbeta primers. Sequencing used immunoSEQ multiplex PCR; TCRdb keeps in-frame clones, though not all of them. The table has about 160,000 clones, 70% seen once. The sample was PBMCs. Receptors originate from a man aged 18 to 29 in good health and CMV-seropositive.

This chain joins TRBV19 and TRBJ1-5; D might be TRBD1 (5 bases). The ends were cut back, 3 bases at V and 5 bases at J, with 11 bases in the middle. Germline V lookup: CDR1 LNHDA, CDR2 SQIVND (reference sequence). The CDR3 consists of 14 residues. CDR3 loop: CASSIPQGDQPQHF. The CDR3 DNA reads TGTGCCAGTAGTATTCCGCAGGGTGATCAGCCCCAGCATTTT.

This chain connects TRBV5-4 to TRBJ1-1, with a tentative D call TRBD1 (5 bases). CDR3 length: 14 amino acids. Trimming removed 0 bases at V and 2 bases at J, with 8 bases between. Germline CDR1 is SGHNT and CDR2 is YYREEE (reference sequence). DNA of the CDR3: TGTGCCAGCAGCTTGGCCGGGGGAAACACTGAAGCTTTCTTT. This translates into CASSLAGGNTEAFF.

This clone was seen only a few times. V and J are TRBV5-4 and TRBJ1-1; no firm D call. Germline CDR1 reads SGHNT; CDR2 reads YYREEE (reference sequence). This CDR3 has 13 amino acids. Trimming took off 4 bases at V and 9 bases at J, with 16 bases between the two ends. Written as DNA, the CDR3 is TGTGCCAGCAGCCGTCCCGAGGGAGCACAAGCTTTCTTT. As protein: CASSRPEGAQAFF. Full variable domain (outside the CDR3, taken from reference TRBV5-4 and TRBJ1-1): ETGVTQSPTHLIKTRGQQVTLRCSSQSGHNTVSWYQQALGQGPQFIFQYYREEENGRGNFPPRFSGLQFPNYSSELNVNALELDDSALYLCASSRPEGAQAFFGQGTRLTVV.

This clone appeared a few times. The rearrangement joins TRBV9 to TRBJ1-1; the match to TRBD1 covers 10 bases. Germline CDR1 reads SGDLS; CDR2 reads YYNGEE. Trimming removed 0 bases from V and 5 bases from J; junction bases left unmatched: 4. This CDR3 has 15 amino acids. The CDR3 loop reads CASSVGQGAKTEAFF. The CDR3 DNA reads TGTGCCAGCAGCGTAGGACAGGGGGCGAAAACTGAAGCTTTCTTT.

The chain uses TRBV29-1 and TRBJ1-1; D is perhaps TRBD1 (6 bases). Germline loops: CDR1 SQVTM, CDR2 ANQGSEA. The CDR3 loop spans 13 amino acids. The germline V and J ends were trimmed by 0 bases and 8 bases, with 13 bases remaining between them. The CDR3: CSVEERNREEAFF. CDR3 in DNA: TGCAGCGTTGAAGAGAGAAACAGGGAAGAAGCTTTCTTT.

The chain combines TRBV6-1 with TRBJ1-4; TRBD1 might be the D (6 bases). Trimming removed 0 bases from V and 16 bases from J, with 18 bases in between. Germline lookup yields CDR1 MNHNS and CDR2 SASEGT. This CDR3 region has 14 residues. As DNA, the CDR3 is TGTGCCAGCAGTGAAGCGCTTCTGGGGGGCGGGAGGTTTTTT. Protein sequence: CASSEALLGGGRFF.

As DNA, the CDR3 is TGTGCCAGCAGATTAGGCGCAGGGCGTTTGGACTATGGCTACACCTTC. It is translated as CASRLGAGRLDYGYTF. The genes are TRBV5-4 and TRBJ1-2, with D perhaps matching TRBD1 (5 bases). The germline V and J ends were trimmed by 5 bases and 3 bases, with 20 bases remaining between them. CDR3 size: 16 residues. The germline CDR1 and CDR2 sequences are SGHNT and YYREEE (reference sequence).

The rearrangement links TRBV5-6 to TRBJ2-5; tentatively, D is TRBD1 (6 bases). The CDR3 extends over 14 amino acids. Germline V CDR1 and CDR2: SGHDT, YYEEEE. Between the trimmed V and J ends, which lost 0 bases and 3 bases, there was a span of 9 bases. Here the CDR3 reads CASSLVSGEETQYF. DNA for the CDR3: TGTGCCAGCAGCTTGGTTTCAGGGGAAGAGACCCAGTACTTC.

V and J are TRBV6-1 and TRBJ1-5, with 9 positions matching TRBD1. In germline, CDR1 is MNHNS, CDR2 SASEGT. The CDR3 sequence is 14 residues long. V shed 6 bases and J 4 bases; nucleotides not matched to a gene: 4. The CDR3 sequence is CASRPGTGNQPQHF. DNA of the CDR3: TGTGCCAGCAGGCCCGGGACAGGGAATCAGCCCCAGCATTTT.

The chain employs TRBV7-8 and TRBJ1-2; no firm D call. V lost 1 base and J lost 2, with 17 bases in between. Germline V gives CDR1 SGHVS, CDR2 FQNEAQ. This CDR3 contains 17 residues. The chain's CDR3 is CASSLDKRWVPNYGYTF. CDR3 nucleotide sequence: TGTGCCAGCAGCTTAGATAAGCGTTGGGTCCCGAACTATGGCTACACCTTC.

In its sample, this clone was seen a few times. The chain joins TRBV11-3 to TRBJ2-5; D not certain. The CDR3 has 14 amino acids. From germline, CDR1 is SGHNT and CDR2 YENEEA. V was cut by 5 bases and J by 0 bases, with 10 bases left in between. The CDR3 protein is CASSPDGYQETQYF. In nucleotides, the CDR3 is TGTGCCAGCAGCCCTGACGGGTACCAAGAGACCCAGTACTTC.

Only a few counts were recorded for this clone. The chain uses TRBV10-2 and TRBJ1-2; D remains ambiguous. CDR1 WSHSY and CDR2 SAAADI come from the germline V gene. This CDR3 spans 15 amino acids. V lost 0 bases and J 4 bases, leaving 12 bases between the germline ends. The CDR3: CASSESSGLFYGYTF. CDR3 nucleotide sequence: TGCGCCAGCAGTGAGTCGAGCGGCCTCTTCTATGGCTACACCTTC.

V is TRBV9 and J is TRBJ1-1; 7 bases line up with TRBD1. The CDR3 totals 14 residues. With V trimmed by 3 bases and J by 1 base, 3 bases remained unmatched. Germline CDR1 and CDR2: SGDLS and YYNGEE. CDR3 in DNA: TGTGCCAGCAGCGCGGGACAGACGAACACTGAAGCTTTCTTT. It is translated as CASSAGQTNTEAFF.

This chain connects TRBV6-1 to TRBJ1-5; TRBD1 matches at 8 bases. Germline V gene sequence: CDR1 MNHNS, CDR2 SASEGT. The CDR3 contains 16 residues. J gave up 4 bases and V 0 bases, and 5 bases lay outside the gene matches. CDR3 sequence reads: CASSEAGQGLNQPQHF. CDR3 sequence (DNA): TGTGCCAGCAGTGAAGCTGGACAGGGTTTAAATCAGCCCCAGCATTTT.

This clone occurred once. This rearrangement joins TRBV12-5 to TRBJ1-5; D possibly corresponds to TRBD1 (6 bases). The CDR3 is 20 amino acids. Trimming shortened V by 0 bases and J by 2 bases, and 23 bases separated the two germline ends. From germline, CDR1 is LGHNT and CDR2 FRNRAP. In nucleotides, the CDR3 is TGTGCTAGTGGTTTGGTACTATCTTCTACCGGACAGTTTGGCAATCAGCCCCAGCATTTT. Protein: CASGLVLSSTGQFGNQPQHF. Full variable domain (outside the CDR3, taken from reference TRBV12-5 and TRBJ1-5): DARVTQTPRHKVTEMGQEVTMRCQPILGHNTVFWYRQTMMQGLELLAYFRNRAPLDDSGMPKDRFSAEMPDATLATLKIQPSEPRDSAVYFCASGLVLSSTGQFGNQPQHFGDGTRLSIL.

V is TRBV19 and J is TRBJ1-5; D perhaps matches TRBD1 (5 bases). Germline assignment: CDR1 LNHDA and CDR2 SQIVND (reference sequence). V was trimmed by 8 bases and J by 4 bases, leaving 18 bases between them. The CDR3 loop spans 15 amino acids. CDR3 region: CASLDRAGSNQPQHF. The DNA of the CDR3 is TGTGCCAGTCTCGACAGAGCCGGGTCAAATCAGCCCCAGCATTTT.

The J gene is TRBJ2-3, the V gene TRBV7-9; D gene uncertain. Trimming took off 0 bases at V and 8 bases at J, with 15 bases between the two ends. CDR1 and CDR2 from the germline V gene are SEHNR and FQNEAQ (reference sequence). The CDR3 loop spans 15 amino acids. The CDR3 is CASSLAPAVGVTQYF. As DNA, the CDR3 is TGTGCCAGCAGCTTAGCGCCCGCGGTCGGTGTTACGCAGTATTTT.

This rearrangement joins TRBV5-6 to TRBJ1-1; 8 bases match TRBD1. Germline CDR1 reads SGHDT; CDR2 reads YYEEEE. With 1 base clipped from V and 1 base from J, the junction kept 3 bases outside the gene matches. The CDR3 extends over 15 amino acids. The CDR3 sequence is CASSLMTGANTEAFF. CDR3 coding DNA: TGTGCCAGCAGCTTGATGACAGGGGCGAACACTGAAGCTTTCTTT. Based on the CDR3 plus reference TRBV5-6 and TRBJ1-1, the full variable domain is DAGVTQSPTHLIKTRGQQVTLRCSPKSGHDTVSWYQQALGQGPQFIFQYYEEEERQRGNFPDRFSGHQFPNYSSELNVNALLLGDSALYLCASSLMTGANTEAFFGQGTRLTVV.

This clone came up once. The chain employs TRBV7-9 and TRBJ2-2; D gene unclear. Trimming stripped 0 bases from V and 1 base from J, with 9 bases between. Germline V gives CDR1 SEHNR, CDR2 FQNEAQ (reference sequence). The CDR3 runs to 16 residues. CDR3 amino acids: CASSLANSLNTGELFF. The CDR3 nucleotides are TGTGCCAGCAGCTTAGCGAACAGCCTGAACACCGGGGAGCTGTTTTTT.

The rearrangement joins TRBV4-2 to TRBJ2-3; 10 bases agree with TRBD2. The CDR3 contains 15 residues. Germline CDR1 and CDR2: LGHNA and YNFKEQ. V shed 8 bases, J shed 5 bases, and the junction held 10 bases outside the gene matches. Here the CDR3 reads CASRDSGGPVDTQYF. The CDR3, as DNA: TGTGCCAGCCGAGATAGCGGGGGGCCGGTAGATACGCAGTATTTT.

A few counts support this clone. The J gene is TRBJ1-1, the V gene TRBV5-6, with unresolved D. The V and J ends lost 0 bases and 3 bases respectively, with 6 bases between them. The CDR3 covers 13 residues. Germline V gene lookup returns CDR1 SGHDT and CDR2 YYEEEE. The CDR3 sequence: CASSLVLYTEAFF. The CDR3 nucleotides read TGTGCCAGCAGCTTGGTTCTGTACACTGAAGCTTTCTTT.

This chain joins TRBV14 and TRBJ1-2; D is ambiguous. Germline CDR1 SGHDN, CDR2 FVKESK. Deletions cut 0 bases from V and 8 bases from J, with 13 bases between. This CDR3 spans 14 amino acids. The CDR3 protein is CASSQEEWGGGYTF. The CDR3 DNA sequence: TGTGCCAGCAGCCAAGAGGAGTGGGGAGGCGGCTACACCTTC.

This clone was counted a single time. The chain combines TRBV25-1 with TRBJ1-2, with 8 bases that match TRBD1. CDR1 is MGHDK, CDR2 SYGVNS, per germline. The V segment lost 5 bases and the J segment 2 bases; nucleotides outside the gene matches: 10. The CDR3 has 16 amino acids. The CDR3 loop is CASSPKGTGENYGYTF. The CDR3 DNA reads as TGTGCCAGCAGTCCAAAAGGGACAGGCGAAAACTATGGCTACACCTTC.

This clone showed up just once. The DNA for the CDR3 is TGTGCCAGCAGTTTATTGGGGGCGGGGGGAAACACCGGGGAGCTGTTTTTT. Its translation is CASSLLGAGGNTGELFF. The rearrangement joins TRBV27 to TRBJ2-2; 8 bases line up with TRBD2. The length of the CDR3 is 17 residues. V was pared by 1 base and J by 2 bases, with 6 bases of the junction left unmatched. Germline-derived CDR1 and CDR2 are MNHEY and SMNVEV (reference sequence).